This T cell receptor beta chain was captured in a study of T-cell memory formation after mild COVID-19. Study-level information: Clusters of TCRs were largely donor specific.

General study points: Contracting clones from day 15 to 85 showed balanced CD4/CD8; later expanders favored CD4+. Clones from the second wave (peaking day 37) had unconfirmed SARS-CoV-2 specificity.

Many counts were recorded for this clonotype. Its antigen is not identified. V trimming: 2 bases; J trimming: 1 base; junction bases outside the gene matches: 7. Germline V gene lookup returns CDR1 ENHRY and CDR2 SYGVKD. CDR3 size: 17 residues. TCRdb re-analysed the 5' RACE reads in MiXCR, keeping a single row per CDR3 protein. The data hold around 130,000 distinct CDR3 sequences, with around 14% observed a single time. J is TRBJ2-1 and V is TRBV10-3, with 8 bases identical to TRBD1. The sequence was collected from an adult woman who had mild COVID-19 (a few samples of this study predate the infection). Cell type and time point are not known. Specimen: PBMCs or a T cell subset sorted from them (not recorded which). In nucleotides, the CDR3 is TGTGCCATCAGTGAGCCGGGACGACAGGGGTCCTACAATGAGCAGTTCTTC. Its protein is CAISEPGRQGSYNEQFF.